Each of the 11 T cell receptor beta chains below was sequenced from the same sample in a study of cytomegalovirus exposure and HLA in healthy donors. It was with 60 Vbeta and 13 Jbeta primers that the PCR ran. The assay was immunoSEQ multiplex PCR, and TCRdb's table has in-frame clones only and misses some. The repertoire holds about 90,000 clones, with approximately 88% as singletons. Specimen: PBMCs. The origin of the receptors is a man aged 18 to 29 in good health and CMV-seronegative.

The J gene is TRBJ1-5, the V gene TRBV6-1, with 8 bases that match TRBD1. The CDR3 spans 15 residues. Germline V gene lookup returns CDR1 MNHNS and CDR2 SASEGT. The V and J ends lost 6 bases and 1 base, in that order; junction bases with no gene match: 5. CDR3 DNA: TGTGCCAGCAGACCGGGACAGGTGAGCAATCAGCCCCAGCATTTT. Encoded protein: CASRPGQVSNQPQHF.

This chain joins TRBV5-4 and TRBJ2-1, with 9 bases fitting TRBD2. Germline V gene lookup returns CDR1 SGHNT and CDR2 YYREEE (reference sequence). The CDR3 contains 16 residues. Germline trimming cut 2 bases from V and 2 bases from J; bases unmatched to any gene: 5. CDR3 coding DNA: TGTGCCAGCAGCTTTAGCGGGAGCCGGGCCTACAATGAGCAGTTCTTC. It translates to CASSFSGSRAYNEQFF.

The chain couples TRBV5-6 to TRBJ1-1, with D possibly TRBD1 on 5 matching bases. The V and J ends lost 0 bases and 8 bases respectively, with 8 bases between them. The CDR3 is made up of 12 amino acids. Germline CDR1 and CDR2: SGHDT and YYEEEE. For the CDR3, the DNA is TGTGCCAGCAGCTTGGGGACATCCGAAGCTTTCTTT. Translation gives CASSLGTSEAFF.

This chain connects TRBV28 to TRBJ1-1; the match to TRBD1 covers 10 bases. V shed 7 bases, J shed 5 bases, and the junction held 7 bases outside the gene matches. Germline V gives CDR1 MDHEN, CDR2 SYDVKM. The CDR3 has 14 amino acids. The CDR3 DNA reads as TGTGCCAGCACCGCCCCGGGACAGGGGACTGAAGCTTTCTTT. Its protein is CASTAPGQGTEAFF. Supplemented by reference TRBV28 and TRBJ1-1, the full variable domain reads DVKVTQSSRYLVKRTGEKVFLECVQDMDHENMFWYRQDPGLGLRLIYFSYDVKMKEKGDIPEGYSVSREKKERFSLILESASTNQTSMYLCASTAPGQGTEAFFGQGTRLTVV.

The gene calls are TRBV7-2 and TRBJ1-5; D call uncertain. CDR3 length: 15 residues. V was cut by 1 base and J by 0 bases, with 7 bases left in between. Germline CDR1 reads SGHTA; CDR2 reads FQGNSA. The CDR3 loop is CASSLDSGSNQPQHF. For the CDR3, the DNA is TGTGCCAGCAGCTTAGATAGCGGTAGCAATCAGCCCCAGCATTTT.

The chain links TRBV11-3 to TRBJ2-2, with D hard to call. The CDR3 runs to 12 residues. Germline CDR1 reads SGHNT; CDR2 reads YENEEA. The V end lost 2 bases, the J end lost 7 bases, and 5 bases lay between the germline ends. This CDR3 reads CASSLRDGELFF. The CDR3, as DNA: TGTGCCAGCAGCTTAAGAGACGGGGAGCTGTTTTTT.

CDR3 loop: CASSYWTVTGELFF. The CDR3 DNA reads TGCGCCAGCAGCTACTGGACAGTTACCGGGGAGCTGTTTTTT. The V and J genes are TRBV5-1 and TRBJ2-2; D possibly corresponds to TRBD1 (6 bases). Germline CDR1 and CDR2: SGHRS and YFSETQ. This CDR3 region has 14 residues. V lost 3 bases, J lost 5 bases, and 11 bases lay in between.

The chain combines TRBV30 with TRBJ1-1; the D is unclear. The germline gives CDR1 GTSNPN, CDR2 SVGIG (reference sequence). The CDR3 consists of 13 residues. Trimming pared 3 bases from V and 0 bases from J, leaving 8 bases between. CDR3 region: CAWSIGVNTEAFF. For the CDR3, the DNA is TGTGCCTGGAGCATCGGAGTGAACACTGAAGCTTTCTTT.

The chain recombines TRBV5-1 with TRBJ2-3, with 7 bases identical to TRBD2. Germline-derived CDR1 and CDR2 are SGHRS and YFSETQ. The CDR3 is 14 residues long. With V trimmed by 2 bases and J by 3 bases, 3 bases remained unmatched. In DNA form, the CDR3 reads TGCGCCAGCAGCTTTTTCGGGGGGACAGATACGCAGTATTTT. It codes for CASSFFGGTDTQYF.

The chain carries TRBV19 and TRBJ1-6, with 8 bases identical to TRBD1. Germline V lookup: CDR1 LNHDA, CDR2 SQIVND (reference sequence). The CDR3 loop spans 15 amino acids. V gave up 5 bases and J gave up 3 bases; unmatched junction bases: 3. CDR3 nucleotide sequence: TGTGCCAGTAGTGAGACAGGGGTCTATAATTCACCCCTCCACTTT. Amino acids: CASSETGVYNSPLHF.

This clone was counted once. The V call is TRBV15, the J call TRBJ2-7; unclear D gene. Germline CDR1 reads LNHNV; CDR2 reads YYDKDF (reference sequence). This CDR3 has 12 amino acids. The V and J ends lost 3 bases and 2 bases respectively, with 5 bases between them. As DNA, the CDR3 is TGTGCCACCAGCAGTAAAACCTACGAGCAGTACTTC. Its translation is CATSSKTYEQYF.